This section outlines one TCR beta chain sequence together with its context. This specimen comes from a study of CD8+ T cells in alopecia areata. RNA was isolated and reverse transcribed to cDNA, the sequencing template. Profiling relied on immunoSEQ multiplex PCR, and the TCRdb table lists in-frame clones only, not all of them. The sample has roughly 110,000 clones, less than 90% seen once. Treatment reported: oral pan-JAK inhibitor, 5-10 mg twice daily. V was shortened by 1 base and J by 7 bases, with 8 bases between the two germline ends. The CDR3 totals 13 residues. Germline lookup yields CDR1 MRHNA and CDR2 SNTAGT.

This chain links TRBV6-4 with TRBJ2-1; D call uncertain. This sample comprised CD8+ T cells sorted from blood, obtained at week 24, from a patient treated with tofacitinib. This clonotype originated in a human donor with alopecia areata. CDR3: CASSDYGGNEQFF. The CDR3 DNA reads TGTGCCAGCAGTGACTACGGTGGGAATGAGCAGTTCTTC.